This is a list of T cell receptor beta chains from one sample in a study of neurological immune-mediated disorders. In TCRdb, the 5' RACE reads were re-called with MiXCR into one record per CDR3 protein. The sample gives around 94,000 distinct CDR3 sequences, about 3.8% of which show up once; roughly 6% is in the top ten. Sequenced material: PBMCs. Receptors originate from a woman younger than 35 with multiple sclerosis. CDR3s include the opening cysteine and the closing phenylalanine or tryptophan. A D gene is named only where the DNA matches it firmly. Part of the rows lack a size; the others show once, few, many or a class for expanded clones.

d_gene: TRBD2; abundance: many; v_gene: TRBV9; j_gene: TRBJ2-3; CDR3aa: CASSVLPAGASTDTQYF; CDR3nt: TGTGCCAGCAGCGTATTACCAGCGGGAGCTAGCACAGATACGCAGTATTTT
d_gene: -; abundance: many; v_gene: TRBV6-5; j_gene: TRBJ2-7; CDR3aa: CASSYRVPPYEQYF; CDR3nt: TGTGCCAGCAGTTACAGGGTTCCCCCCTACGAGCAGTACTTC
d_gene: TRBD2; abundance: many; v_gene: TRBV20-1; j_gene: TRBJ2-3; CDR3aa: CSATKTSGGLLGDTQYF; CDR3nt: TGCAGTGCGACTAAGACTAGCGGAGGGCTCCTGGGAGATACGCAGTATTTT
d_gene: TRBD1; abundance: many; v_gene: TRBV4-1; j_gene: TRBJ1-2; CDR3aa: CASSQPFRDRENGYTF; CDR3nt: TGCGCCAGCAGCCAACCTTTTCGGGACAGGGAGAATGGCTACACCTTC
d_gene: TRBD2; abundance: many; v_gene: TRBV28; j_gene: TRBJ2-1; CDR3aa: CASSSKSGGRFNEQFF; CDR3nt: TGTGCCAGCAGTTCCAAGTCGGGGGGGAGGTTCAATGAGCAGTTCTTC
d_gene: -; abundance: few; v_gene: TRBV5-1; j_gene: TRBJ2-1; CDR3aa: CASSEVPRETEQFF; CDR3nt: TGCGCCAGCAGCGAAGTACCCCGGGAGACTGAGCAGTTCTTC
d_gene: TRBD1; abundance: many; v_gene: TRBV20-1; j_gene: TRBJ2-7; CDR3aa: CSAREGTGISYEQYF; CDR3nt: TGCAGTGCTAGAGAAGGGACAGGAATTTCTTACGAGCAGTACTTC
d_gene: -; abundance: many; v_gene: TRBV7-9; j_gene: TRBJ2-7; CDR3aa: CASSLTEPPYEQYF; CDR3nt: TGTGCCAGCAGCTTAACCGAGCCTCCCTACGAGCAGTACTTC
d_gene: -; abundance: many; v_gene: TRBV4-2; j_gene: TRBJ1-5; CDR3aa: CASSQEFGDPQPQHF; CDR3nt: TGTGCCAGCAGCCAAGAGTTTGGGGATCCTCAGCCCCAGCATTTT
d_gene: -; abundance: few; v_gene: TRBV28; j_gene: TRBJ2-6; CDR3aa: CASSSGYSGANVLTF; CDR3nt: TGTGCCAGCAGTTCTGGCTACTCTGGGGCCAACGTCCTGACTTTC
d_gene: -; abundance: -; v_gene: TRBV15; j_gene: TRBJ2-7; CDR3aa: CATSRGLRYEQYF; CDR3nt: TGTGCCACCAGCAGAGGGTTGAGGTACGAGCAGTACTTC
d_gene: -; abundance: many; v_gene: TRBV27; j_gene: TRBJ2-7; CDR3aa: CASSLQGTSTTYEQYF; CDR3nt: TGTGCCAGCAGTTTGCAGGGTACTTCGACAACCTACGAGCAGTACTTC
d_gene: -; abundance: -; v_gene: TRBV6-5; j_gene: TRBJ2-7; CDR3aa: CASSYVRQSFYEQYF; CDR3nt: TGTGCCAGCAGTTACGTCAGGCAGAGCTTCTACGAGCAGTACTTC
d_gene: -; abundance: many; v_gene: TRBV5-1; j_gene: TRBJ1-3; CDR3aa: CASSLDGEGNTIYF; CDR3nt: TGCGCCAGCAGCTTGGATGGTGAGGGAAACACCATATATTTT
d_gene: TRBD2; abundance: -; v_gene: TRBV4-2; j_gene: TRBJ2-3; CDR3aa: CASSQGGASGVPDTQYF; CDR3nt: TGTGCCAGCAGCCAAGGTGGAGCTAGCGGGGTCCCAGATACGCAGTATTTT
d_gene: -; abundance: many; v_gene: TRBV24-1; j_gene: TRBJ2-5; CDR3aa: CATSDSLDETQYF; CDR3nt: TGTGCCACCAGTGATTCCCTGGACGAGACCCAGTACTTC
d_gene: TRBD1; abundance: many; v_gene: TRBV5-1; j_gene: TRBJ2-3; CDR3aa: CASSSDRGRDTQYF; CDR3nt: TGCGCCAGCAGCTCCGACAGGGGGAGAGATACGCAGTATTTT
d_gene: TRBD2; abundance: many; v_gene: TRBV20-1; j_gene: TRBJ2-3; CDR3aa: CSASRTSPIPDTQYF; CDR3nt: TGCAGTGCTTCGAGGACTAGCCCCATCCCAGATACGCAGTATTTT
d_gene: -; abundance: many; v_gene: TRBV20-1; j_gene: TRBJ2-7; CDR3aa: CSARRTGYEQYF; CDR3nt: TGCAGTGCTAGACGTACTGGTTACGAGCAGTACTTC
d_gene: -; abundance: many; v_gene: TRBV20-1; j_gene: TRBJ2-1; CDR3aa: CSAIYVSEQFF; CDR3nt: TGCAGTGCTATTTATGTCTCGGAGCAGTTCTTC
d_gene: TRBD1; abundance: many; v_gene: TRBV7-6; j_gene: TRBJ1-1; CDR3aa: CASSSQGPLRMNTEAFF; CDR3nt: TGTGCCAGCAGCTCACAGGGGCCGCTAAGGATGAACACTGAAGCTTTCTTT
d_gene: -; abundance: many; v_gene: TRBV4-2; j_gene: TRBJ1-5; CDR3aa: CASSQEDDGFNQPQHF; CDR3nt: TGTGCCAGCAGCCAAGAGGACGACGGGTTCAATCAGCCCCAGCATTTT
d_gene: TRBD2; abundance: many; v_gene: TRBV7-2; j_gene: TRBJ2-1; CDR3aa: CASSLVDGFSGRGTKNEQFF; CDR3nt: TGTGCCAGCAGCTTAGTGGACGGGTTTAGCGGGAGAGGGACTAAGAATGAGCAGTTCTTC
d_gene: -; abundance: many; v_gene: TRBV5-1; j_gene: TRBJ1-1; CDR3aa: CASSLVFGGRQNTEAFF; CDR3nt: TGCGCCAGCAGCTTGGTGTTCGGGGGGCGGCAGAACACTGAAGCTTTCTTT
d_gene: TRBD2; abundance: many; v_gene: TRBV5-1; j_gene: TRBJ2-1; CDR3aa: CASSEGLAGINEQFF; CDR3nt: TGCGCCAGCAGCGAGGGACTAGCGGGAATCAATGAGCAGTTCTTC
d_gene: TRBD2; abundance: many; v_gene: TRBV12-3/TRBV12-4; j_gene: TRBJ2-1; CDR3aa: CASSLLAATSGRGNEQFF; CDR3nt: TGTGCCAGCAGTTTGTTAGCCGCCACTAGCGGGAGGGGCAATGAGCAGTTCTTC
d_gene: TRBD1; abundance: many; v_gene: TRBV7-2; j_gene: TRBJ1-6; CDR3aa: CASSSAQGGGNSPLHF; CDR3nt: TGTGCCAGCAGCTCTGCCCAGGGGGGGGGAAATTCACCCCTCCACTTT